The 13 T cell receptor beta chains reported below all come from one sample, sequenced in a study of T cells in Graves' hyperthyroidism and ophthalmopathy. The CDR3 regions of TCR beta were amplified from RNA transcripts. Initially, a first-round RT-PCR of the TCR CDR3 employed the HTBI primer set. MiXCR was run by TCRdb on the multiplex PCR reads, yielding one entry per CDR3 protein. The table has about 340,000 distinct CDR3 sequences, 18% seen once. Sequencing used blood. These receptors came from a woman in her forties or fifties with Graves' hyperthyroidism.

This clonotype was detected once. CDR3 residues: CASSLAASGGLNYNEQFF. The CDR3 DNA reads TGCGCCAGCAGCTTGGCCGCTAGCGGGGGGTTAAATTACAATGAGCAGTTCTTC. The chain has TRBV5-1 and TRBJ2-1, with TRBD2 matching over 11 bases. CDR3 length equals 18 residues. After removal of 0 bases from V and 4 bases from J, the junction contained 9 bases not matched to a gene. The germline V gene has CDR1 SGHRS and CDR2 YFSETQ.

This clonotype was counted between two and nine times. The chain joins TRBV10-3 to TRBJ2-7, with 8 bases aligning to TRBD2. The ends lost 10 bases at V and 1 base at J; junction bases unmatched: 12. The CDR3 is made up of 15 amino acids. Germline loops: CDR1 ENHRY, CDR2 SYGVKD. The CDR3: CATATGTRDSYEQYF. The CDR3 coding sequence is TGTGCCACCGCGACCGGGACTAGGGATTCCTACGAGCAGTACTTC.

This clonotype was observed a few times. The V gene is TRBV6-6, the J gene TRBJ2-7; the D gene is possibly TRBD2 (6 bases). Trimming removed 0 bases from V and 4 bases from J, with 13 bases in between. CDR3 length equals 15 residues. The germline V gene has CDR1 MNHNY and CDR2 SVGAGI (reference sequence). The DNA of the CDR3 is TGTGCCAGCAGTTACTCGGCCGGGACTCGATACGAGCAGTACTTC. Its translation is CASSYSAGTRYEQYF.

This clonotype was counted at least ten times. The chain has TRBV3-1 and TRBJ2-5, with 7 bases matching TRBD2. The junction had 13 bases not matched to a gene; V was cut back by 0 bases and J by 0 bases. Germline V gene sequence: CDR1 LGHDT, CDR2 YNNKEL (reference sequence). The CDR3 runs to 19 residues. CDR3 coding DNA: TGTGCCAGCAGCCAAGATCCCTCGATGGGTAGCGGGTACCAAGAGACCCAGTACTTC. Protein product: CASSQDPSMGSGYQETQYF.

The chain is built from TRBV27 and TRBJ2-7; TRBD1 matches 7 bases. The CDR3 spans 14 residues. CDR1 is MNHEY, CDR2 SMNVEV, per germline (reference sequence). Germline trimming cut 2 bases from V and 6 bases from J; bases unmatched to any gene: 7. The CDR3 loop is CASSLTTGAGEQYV. The CDR3 DNA is TGTGCCAGCAGTTTAACCACAGGGGCAGGCGAGCAGTACGTC.

This clonotype was seen a handful of times. The V and J genes are TRBV18 and TRBJ1-2, with 9 bases lining up with TRBD1. This CDR3 region has 16 residues. From germline, CDR1 is KGHSH and CDR2 LQKENI. V shed 3 bases, J shed 3 bases, and the junction held 8 bases outside the gene matches. The CDR3 coding sequence is TGTGCCAGCTCACCTCCCGGGACAGGGAGCGACTATGGCTACACCTTC. It yields the protein CASSPPGTGSDYGYTF.

In its sample, this clonotype was seen many times. This chain uses TRBV29-1 with TRBJ1-1; TRBD1 aligns across 7 bases. Per the germline V gene, CDR1 is SQVTM and CDR2 is ANQGSEA. V was pared by 5 bases and J by 5 bases, with 11 bases of the junction left unmatched. The CDR3 is made up of 14 amino acids. The CDR3 sequence: CSVIKPQGGTEAFF. In DNA, the CDR3 is TGCAGCGTTATTAAACCTCAGGGGGGAACTGAAGCTTTCTTT.

This clonotype has only a few counts. The V and J genes are TRBV9 and TRBJ2-3, with 10 nucleotides matching TRBD1. V shed 3 bases and J 6 bases; nucleotides not matched to a gene: 10. The CDR3 covers 16 residues. Germline V CDR1 and CDR2: SGDLS, YYNGEE. The CDR3 region has the DNA TGTGCCAGCAGCGCGAGGGGACAGGGGCAAATGGATACGCAGTATTTT. It is translated as CASSARGQGQMDTQYF.

This clonotype was detected ten times or more. The V gene is TRBV5-1, the J gene TRBJ2-5; 8 nucleotides line up with TRBD1. V shed 3 bases and J 5 bases; nucleotides not matched to a gene: 9. The germline V gene has CDR1 SGHRS and CDR2 YFSETQ. This CDR3 contains 15 residues. The CDR3 nucleotides are TGCGCCAGCAGCTCCGGACAGGGCTGGTTGGAGACCCAGTACTTC. Translated: CASSSGQGWLETQYF.

This clonotype has just a few counts. This sequence joins TRBV29-1 and TRBJ1-1, with 9 bases aligning to TRBD1. V lost 5 bases to trimming and J lost 4 bases; unmatched junction nucleotides: 2. Germline V gives CDR1 SQVTM, CDR2 ANQGSEA. The CDR3 length is 12 residues. This CDR3 is CSVNRGLTEAFF. The CDR3 DNA reads TGCAGCGTTAACAGGGGGCTCACTGAAGCTTTCTTT.

This clonotype showed up many times. The chain is built from TRBV2 and TRBJ2-7; D not certain. This CDR3 spans 10 amino acids. CDR1 and CDR2 (germline): SNHLY, FYNNEI. V lost 4 bases, J lost 5 bases, and 3 bases lay in between. For the CDR3, the DNA is TGTGCCAGCAGTGTGAACGAGCAGTACTTC. Translating gives CASSVNEQYF.

The J gene is TRBJ1-1, the V gene TRBV2; 10 bases match TRBD1. The CDR3 loop spans 15 amino acids. Trimming at V came to 6 bases and at J to 7 bases, leaving 11 bases not matched to a gene. The V gene's germline CDR1 is SNHLY and CDR2 FYNNEI. The CDR3, as DNA: TGTGCCAGCAGCACACAGACAGGGGGCATCCGTGAAGCTTTCTTT. This encodes CASSTQTGGIREAFF.

This clonotype was seen at least ten times. The chain is built from TRBV18 and TRBJ2-2; D is unclear. This CDR3 is built from 14 residues. Germline V gene data show CDR1 as KGHSH and CDR2 as LQKENI. Trimming left V 0 bases short and J 1 base short, with 3 bases between. DNA of the CDR3: TGTGCCAGCTCACCACCTAAGAACACCGGGGAGCTGTTTTTT. This sequence encodes CASSPPKNTGELFF.